This T cell receptor (beta chain) was observed in a study of blood T cell repertoires in COVID-19. In the study overall: Acute and convalescent COVID-19 samples came from the United States, Italy and Spain. T cells, B-cell-depleted T cells, or PBMCs supplied cDNA or gDNA.

Source study methods: How many nucleated cells were present was estimated from reference gene primer amplification. Using immunoSEQ multiplex PCR, the repertoire was profiled, and TCRdb retains in-frame clones only, with some absent. That table furnishes V, J and clone size, whereas the DNA furnished D and trimming. The sample has 250,000 or so clones, approximately 90% seen once. With V trimmed by 7 bases and J by 4 bases, 9 bases remained unmatched. Germline CDR1 and CDR2: LNHDA and SQIVND (reference sequence). This CDR3 is built from 15 residues. Seattle patients were enrolled while actively infected and followed longitudinally.

The clonotype comes from a woman in her twenties or thirties with COVID-19, enrolled during active disease. The V call is TRBV19, the J call TRBJ1-4; 7 nucleotides align to TRBD1. Sequencing was done on a sample of peripheral blood. The CDR3: CASKPSDRSNEKLFF. CDR3 nucleotides: TGTGCCAGTAAGCCCTCGGACAGGAGTAATGAAAAACTGTTTTTT.